These T cell receptor beta chains were read from a single sample in a study of OX40 agonist ivuxolimab in advanced cancers. Libraries were prepared by immunoSEQ multiplex PCR; TCRdb keeps only in-frame clonotypes and omits some of them. Of 70,000 or so clones in the sample, over 80% were seen once. Material: CD4+ or CD8+ T cells sorted from blood, obtained in a trial of the OX40 agonist ivuxolimab. These receptors were obtained from an adult with an advanced solid tumor such as melanoma, head and neck, liver or kidney cancer. CDR3s leave out the opening cysteine and the closing phenylalanine or tryptophan.

J: TRBJ2-1; V: TRBV6-1; CDR3: ASILDRATYNEQF
J: TRBJ1-2; V: TRBV25-1; CDR3: ASTQGDYGYT
J: TRBJ1-1; V: TRBV11-2; CDR3: ASSLVGWGSGFRIEAF
J: TRBJ2-5; V: TRBV28; CDR3: ASSLGTGGLKTQY
J: TRBJ2-7; V: TRBV6-6; CDR3: ASSYDSTVPSYEQY
J: TRBJ2-7; V: TRBV5-1; CDR3: ASSLAGRGSYEQY
J: TRBJ2-2; V: TRBV7-2; CDR3: ASSKGTGWTGELF
J: TRBJ2-7; V: TRBV7-2; CDR3: ASSLGGLALYEQY
J: TRBJ1-1; V: TRBV11-2; CDR3: ASSLVLGMNTEAF
J: TRBJ1-2; V: TRBV5-6; CDR3: ASSLGQGSHGYT
J: TRBJ1-4; V: TRBV30; CDR3: AWSPAGGFNEKLF
J: TRBJ2-3; V: TRBV5-5; CDR3: ASSSSGARTDTQY
J: TRBJ1-2; V: TRBV11-2; CDR3: ASSLGTADLNYGYT
J: TRBJ2-3; V: TRBV28; CDR3: ASSLRTDTQY
J: TRBJ2-1; V: TRBV20-1; CDR3: SARKLNEQF
J: TRBJ2-3; V: TRBV7-3; CDR3: ASSLRGEVWRGDTDTQY
J: TRBJ1-5; V: TRBV6-5; CDR3: ASSSGTGDNQPQH
J: TRBJ1-1; V: TRBV12-5; CDR3: ASGLANTEAF
J: TRBJ2-5; V: TRBV4-1; CDR3: ASSQWRGETQY
J: TRBJ2-1; V: TRBV28; CDR3: ASSSPPAGAYNEQF
J: TRBJ2-7; V: TRBV6-6; CDR3: ASSYLSGGEQY
J: TRBJ2-1; V: TRBV12-5; CDR3: ASGPLGGEQF
J: TRBJ2-1; V: TRBV5-8; CDR3: ASYSTSSYNEQF
J: TRBJ1-2; V: TRBV28; CDR3: ASSPPGQGYYGYT
J: TRBJ2-1; V: TRBV5-4; CDR3: ASSPPGTVYNEQF
J: TRBJ1-5; V: TRBV7-9; CDR3: ASSPGGNQPQH
J: TRBJ2-5; V: TRBV5-8; CDR3: ASSLGIHEKGETQY
J: TRBJ2-5; V: TRBV27; CDR3: ASSSEFSQETQY